This T cell receptor beta chain was retrieved from a study of blood T cell repertoires in COVID-19. At the level of the study: From T cells, B-cell-depleted T cells, or PBMCs came the material, which was cDNA or gDNA.

Patients in Seattle were enrolled during active infection, then followed longitudinally. CDR1 is MNHNY, CDR2 SVGAGI, per germline (reference sequence). This CDR3 contains 13 residues. The ends were cut back, 5 bases at V and 5 bases at J, with 12 bases in the middle. The protocol was immunoSEQ multiplex PCR, while the TCRdb copy is restricted to in-frame clones and leaves out a portion. The table records about 160,000 clones, 79% of them present only once. V is TRBV6-6 and J is TRBJ1-2; D gene ambiguous. Sequencing was done on a sample of peripheral blood. The receptor was derived from a woman aged 55-70 years with COVID-19, enrolled during active disease. CDR3 sequence reads: CASSPDGKYGYTF. The CDR3, as DNA: TGTGCCAGCAGTCCGGACGGGAAATATGGCTACACCTTC.